This is a list of T cell receptor beta chains from one sample in a study of blood T cell repertoires in COVID-19. This table comes from immunoSEQ multiplex PCR, and its TCRdb copy is limited to in-frame clones, with some not included. The sample includes about 93,000 clones, 85% to 90% of them seen just once. The sequenced sample was peripheral blood. Source of these receptors: a human donor with active COVID-19. The donor label of this sample is uncertain. Both conserved end residues are part of each CDR3. A D gene is named only where the DNA matches it firmly. Clone size appears in some rows only: once, few, many, or a class for an expanded clone.

J,V,size,D,CDR3,DNA
TRBJ1-6,TRBV4-3,.,.,CASSPSASYNSPLHF,TGCGCCAGCAGCCCCAGTGCCTCCTATAATTCACCCCTCCACTTT
TRBJ1-2,TRBV4-3,.,.,CASSQDSGSYGYTF,TGCGCCAGCAGCCAAGATTCAGGAAGCTATGGCTACACCTTC
TRBJ2-7,TRBV2,.,TRBD2,CASTTELAGGYEQYF,TGTGCCAGCACGACCGAACTAGCGGGGGGATACGAGCAGTACTTC
TRBJ1-2,TRBV18,few,.,CASSPSLAASYGYTF,TGTGCCAGCTCACCTTCCCTTGCGGCTTCCTATGGCTACACCTTC
TRBJ1-2,TRBV4-3,.,.,CASSQDLLGGLRFYGYTF,TGCGCCAGCAGCCAAGATCTATTGGGAGGACTCCGCTTCTATGGCTACACCTTC
TRBJ1-2,TRBV6-2/TRBV6-3,.,TRBD1,CASSYSGQGHGYTF,TGTGCCAGCAGTTACTCGGGACAGGGCCATGGCTACACCTTC
TRBJ2-5,TRBV11-3,.,.,CASSLGPSSETQYF,TGTGCCAGCAGCTTAGGTCCCAGTTCGGAGACCCAGTACTTC
TRBJ2-3,TRBV9,.,.,CASTESPAYTDTQYF,TGTGCCAGCACGGAGAGTCCCGCTTACACAGATACGCAGTATTTT
TRBJ2-3,TRBV6-5,.,TRBD2,CASRIGGDTQYF,TGTGCCAGCAGGATCGGGGGGGATACGCAGTATTTT
TRBJ2-1,TRBV29-1,.,.,CSVGSNEQFF,TGCAGCGTTGGTAGCAATGAGCAGTTCTTC
TRBJ2-3,TRBV28,.,TRBD2,CASSTQAGGPDTQYF,TGTGCCAGCAGTACGCAAGCGGGGGGCCCAGATACGCAGTATTTT
TRBJ2-3,TRBV7-9,.,.,CASRATGIWTDTQYF,TGTGCCAGCAGAGCAACAGGGATTTGGACAGATACGCAGTATTTT
TRBJ1-1,TRBV6-4,few,TRBD1,CASSAAGTGAMNTEAFF,TGTGCCAGCAGTGCCGCCGGGACAGGGGCTATGAACACTGAAGCTTTCTTT
TRBJ2-1,TRBV9,.,.,CASSVVSRGWDNEQFF,TGTGCCAGCAGCGTAGTGTCCCGGGGGTGGGACAATGAGCAGTTCTTC
TRBJ1-3,TRBV7-9,.,.,CASSLAPVSGNTIYF,TGTGCCAGCAGCTTAGCGCCAGTCTCTGGAAACACCATATATTTT
TRBJ2-2,TRBV9,.,TRBD1,CASSARTGTAGELFF,TGTGCCAGCAGCGCGCGGACAGGGACTGCCGGGGAGCTGTTTTTT
TRBJ2-2,TRBV19,.,TRBD2,CASNSPLAGGPGTGELFF,TGTGCCAGTAACTCCCCCCTAGCGGGGGGGCCGGGCACCGGGGAGCTGTTTTTT
TRBJ1-2,TRBV6-6,once,.,CASSRSPGHPAGYYGYTF,TGTGCCAGCAGTCGATCACCGGGACATCCGGCAGGGTACTATGGCTACACCTTC
TRBJ2-2,TRBV4-3,.,.,CASRGGGAGELFF,TGCGCCAGCAGGGGCGGGGGCGCGGGGGAGCTGTTTTTT
TRBJ1-5,TRBV2,.,TRBD1,CASSDRTGISNQPQHF,TGTGCCAGCAGTGATAGGACAGGGATCAGCAATCAGCCCCAGCATTTT
TRBJ2-1,TRBV5-1,few,.,CASSLVAGTNEQFF,TGCGCCAGCAGCTTGGTTGCGGGGACCAATGAGCAGTTCTTC
TRBJ2-5,TRBV27,.,TRBD2,CASRPSGGETQYF,TGTGCCAGCAGGCCTAGCGGGGGGGAGACCCAGTACTTC
TRBJ2-7,TRBV5-1,.,TRBD2,CASAPLAGNYEQYF,TGCGCCAGCGCCCCACTAGCGGGGAACTACGAGCAGTACTTC
TRBJ1-1,TRBV4-1,.,.,CASSFTPSTEAFF,TGCGCCAGCAGCTTTACCCCGAGCACTGAAGCTTTCTTT
TRBJ1-1,TRBV3-1/TRBV3-2,.,TRBD1,CASSQKGQGRAEAFF,TGTGCCAGCAGCCAGAAGGGACAGGGGAGGGCTGAAGCTTTCTTT
TRBJ2-1,TRBV5-4,.,TRBD1,CASSLGVRQGNNEQFF,TGTGCCAGCAGCTTGGGCGTAAGACAGGGTAACAATGAGCAGTTCTTC
TRBJ1-2,TRBV5-1,few,.,CASSLAGRGGGYTF,TGCGCCAGCAGCTTGGCAGGGCGCGGCGGTGGCTACACCTTC
TRBJ1-1,TRBV12-3/TRBV12-4,once,TRBD1,CASSRGRLTEAFF,TGTGCCAGCAGTAGGGGGCGTCTCACTGAAGCTTTCTTT
TRBJ2-1,TRBV27,.,.,CASSQGGNEQFF,TGTGCCAGCAGTCAGGGTGGAAATGAGCAGTTCTTC
TRBJ1-1,TRBV7-9,.,.,CASSLLSGFTEAFF,TGTGCCAGCAGCTTACTCTCAGGGTTCACTGAAGCTTTCTTT
TRBJ1-6,TRBV19,few,TRBD1,CASSIARQGSDSPLHF,TGTGCCAGTAGTATAGCTCGACAGGGCTCGGATTCACCCCTCCACTTT
TRBJ2-3,TRBV9,.,.,CASSLGGRTDTQYF,TGTGCCAGCAGCCTCGGGGGGCGCACAGATACGCAGTATTTT
TRBJ2-2,TRBV4-3,.,TRBD1,CASSQTGTGELFF,TGCGCCAGCAGCCAGACAGGGACCGGGGAGCTGTTTTTT
TRBJ1-1,TRBV4-3,once,TRBD1,CASSHRSGTGGAEAFF,TGCGCCAGCAGCCACCGATCCGGGACAGGGGGTGCTGAAGCTTTCTTT
TRBJ1-1,TRBV19,.,TRBD1,CASSIRQGIPTEAFF,TGTGCCAGTAGTATAAGACAGGGGATACCAACTGAAGCTTTCTTT
TRBJ2-7,TRBV5-4,.,.,CASNTIGALEQYF,TGTGCCAGCAACACAATTGGAGCCCTCGAGCAGTACTTC
TRBJ1-5,TRBV6-2/TRBV6-3,.,TRBD1,CASSYSRGQGGNQPQHF,TGTGCCAGCAGTTACTCGAGGGGACAGGGCGGCAATCAGCCCCAGCATTTT
TRBJ2-7,TRBV7-8,.,TRBD2,CASSLTSGGFYEQYF,TGTGCCAGCAGCTTGACTAGCGGGGGGTTTTACGAGCAGTACTTC
TRBJ2-7,TRBV7-9,.,TRBD2,CASSLVGLAGGEQYF,TGTGCCAGCAGCTTAGTAGGTCTAGCGGGAGGGGAGCAGTACTTC
TRBJ1-4,TRBV15,.,.,CATSLKAGGRGEKLFF,TGTGCCACCAGCCTAAAAGCTGGGGGGAGGGGAGAAAAACTGTTTTTT
TRBJ1-1,TRBV4-1,.,.,CASSLQEEGNTEAFF,TGCGCCAGCAGCCTGCAGGAGGAGGGGAACACTGAAGCTTTCTTT
TRBJ1-2,TRBV2,.,TRBD1,CASRETGGRGYTF,TGTGCCAGCAGGGAAACAGGGGGGAGAGGCTACACCTTC
TRBJ2-7,TRBV19,.,TRBD2,CASGLAGDSYEQYF,TGTGCCAGTGGACTAGCGGGGGACTCCTACGAGCAGTACTTC
TRBJ1-1,TRBV6-5,.,.,CASSYSRGMEAFF,TGTGCCAGCAGTTACTCGAGGGGGATGGAAGCTTTCTTT
TRBJ2-7,TRBV10-3,few,TRBD1,CAISDRDRGEGEQYF,TGTGCCATCAGTGACCGGGACAGGGGTGAGGGCGAGCAGTACTTC
TRBJ2-1,TRBV6-6,.,.,CASSPMWRGGSYNEQFF,TGTGCCAGCAGTCCCATGTGGAGGGGGGGCTCCTACAATGAGCAGTTCTTC
TRBJ2-1,TRBV3-1/TRBV3-2,.,TRBD2,CASSQISGGSYNEQFF,TGTGCCAGCAGCCAAATTAGCGGGGGCTCCTACAATGAGCAGTTCTTC
TRBJ1-5,TRBV6-1,few,.,CASSEQGYNQPQHF,TGTGCCAGCAGTGAACAGGGCTACAATCAGCCCCAGCATTTT
TRBJ1-6,TRBV5-6,once,.,CASSLDGGTSNSPLHF,TGTGCCAGCAGCTTGGATGGGGGCACTTCGAATTCACCCCTCCACTTT
TRBJ2-5,TRBV18,once,TRBD1,CASSVPQGTRKTQYF,TGTGCCAGCTCAGTCCCACAGGGGACGAGAAAGACCCAGTACTTC
TRBJ2-7,TRBV10-3,.,TRBD1,CAIRNRDSEYEQYF,TGTGCCATCAGGAACCGGGACAGTGAATACGAGCAGTACTTC
TRBJ2-2,TRBV5-1,.,TRBD2,CASSQTSGVNTGELFF,TGCGCCAGCAGCCAGACTAGCGGGGTGAACACCGGGGAGCTGTTTTTT
TRBJ2-3,TRBV5-5,.,.,CASSLVGAKTDTQYF,TGTGCCAGCAGCTTGGTAGGGGCGAAGACAGATACGCAGTATTTT
TRBJ2-2,TRBV7-3,.,.,CASSPTGTMNTGELFF,TGTGCCAGCAGTCCAACCGGGACAATGAACACCGGGGAGCTGTTTTTT